The 11 T cell receptor beta chains reported below all come from one sample, sequenced in a study of control samples from healthy donors and cancer patients. Repertoires were generated with immunoSEQ multiplex PCR, while TCRdb's copy carries only in-frame clones and drops some. Seen here are fewer than 45,000 clones, about 91% observed once, and the top ten hold over 20%. Sequencing was carried out using PBMCs. The origin of the receptors is a woman in her forties with head and neck cancer.

V and J are TRBV28 and TRBJ1-1, with D possibly matching TRBD1 (6 bases). CDR3 length: 13 amino acids. Trimming cost V 7 bases and J 4 bases, with 13 bases left between them. CDR1 is MDHEN and CDR2 is SYDVKM in the germline V gene. CDR3: CASMLQGPTEAFF. The CDR3 coding sequence is TGTGCCAGCATGTTACAGGGCCCCACTGAAGCTTTCTTT.

V usage is TRBV11-2 and J usage is TRBJ2-5; 16 bases line up with TRBD2. J was trimmed by 5 bases and V by 5 bases; bases with no gene match: 2. From germline, CDR1 is SGHAT and CDR2 FQNNGV. This CDR3 is built from 15 residues. The CDR3 DNA follows: TGTGCCAGCAGCGGGACTAGCGGGAGGGGGGAGACCCAGTACTTC. It is translated as CASSGTSGRGETQYF.

V usage is TRBV6-1 and J usage is TRBJ1-5; D uncertain. Trimming stripped 3 bases from V and 6 bases from J, with 12 bases between. The CDR3 runs to 14 residues. Looked up from germline, CDR1 is MNHNS and CDR2 is SASEGT. CDR3 loop: CASSDIGLRQPQHF. CDR3 nucleotide sequence: TGTGCCAGCAGTGATATAGGGTTGCGTCAGCCCCAGCATTTT.

V usage is TRBV4-1 and J usage is TRBJ2-2, with 8 bases matching TRBD1. Germline V gene lookup returns CDR1 MGHRA and CDR2 YSYEKL. The CDR3 loop spans 15 amino acids. The J segment lost 3 bases and the V segment lost 4 bases, leaving 4 bases of the junction unmatched. The CDR3 here is CASSPDRGYTGELFF. CDR3 bases: TGCGCCAGCAGCCCCGACAGGGGATACACCGGGGAGCTGTTTTTT.

The rearrangement joins TRBV7-9 to TRBJ2-7, with 8 positions matching TRBD1. The CDR3 consists of 13 residues. V lost 2 bases and J lost 6; bases outside the gene matches: 3. Germline loops: CDR1 SEHNR, CDR2 FQNEAQ (reference sequence). CDR3 nucleotide sequence: TGTGCCAGCAGCTTATCCAGGGGGCCCGAGCAGTACTTC. Translation: CASSLSRGPEQYF.

The J gene is TRBJ2-7, the V gene TRBV28, with 8 bases aligning to TRBD1. Germline loops: CDR1 MDHEN, CDR2 SYDVKM. V was clipped by 5 bases and J by 3 bases; unmatched bases: 18. The CDR3 totals 18 residues. Here the CDR3 DNA reads TGTGCCAGCAGTCCCCTACGGGGTGGGGGACAGGCCCGCTACGAGCAGTACTTC. Amino acid sequence: CASSPLRGGGQARYEQYF.

This clone showed up just a few times. The chain carries TRBV30 and TRBJ2-3; 8 bases align to TRBD1. With 1 base clipped from V and 2 bases from J, the junction kept 2 bases outside the gene matches. There are 14 residues in the CDR3. The germline gives CDR1 GTSNPN, CDR2 SVGIG (reference sequence). The CDR3 sequence: CAWSDRGTTDTQYF. The CDR3 region has the DNA TGTGCCTGGAGTGACAGGGGGACCACAGATACGCAGTATTTT. Variable domain in full (rest from reference TRBV30 and TRBJ2-3): SQTIHQWPATLVQPVGSPLSLECTVEGTSNPNLYWYRQAAGRGLQLLFYSVGIGQISSEVPQNLSASRPQDRQFILSSKKLLLSDSGFYLCAWSDRGTTDTQYFGPGTRLTVL.

The chain joins TRBV7-8 to TRBJ1-1; perhaps TRBD1 as D (5 bases). Germline assignment: CDR1 SGHVS and CDR2 FQNEAQ. The germline V and J ends were trimmed by 2 bases and 0 bases, with 10 bases remaining between them. This CDR3 has 15 amino acids. CDR3 DNA sequence: TGTGCCAGCAGCTTATTCGGGACGGTGAACACTGAAGCTTTCTTT. It encodes CASSLFGTVNTEAFF.

The rearrangement uses TRBV5-1 and TRBJ2-3; 8 nucleotides align to TRBD2. This CDR3 is 15 amino acids long. Germline V gene lookup returns CDR1 SGHRS and CDR2 YFSETQ. Trimming removed 0 bases from V and 6 bases from J; junction bases left unmatched: 6. CDR3 protein: CASSLELAGGDTQYF. The CDR3 region has the DNA TGCGCCAGCAGCTTGGAGCTCGCGGGGGGCGATACGCAGTATTTT.

CDR3 amino acids: CASSDPGLEAFF. CDR3 DNA sequence: TGTGCCAGCAGTGACCCGGGACTTGAAGCTTTCTTT. The chain couples TRBV6-1 to TRBJ1-1; D possibly corresponds to TRBD1 (5 bases). The germline V gene encodes CDR1 MNHNS and CDR2 SASEGT. The CDR3 consists of 12 residues. Trimming left V 3 bases short and J 7 bases short, with 9 bases between.

The chain links TRBV10-1 to TRBJ1-1; D is ambiguous. V shed 7 bases and J shed 6 bases, with 15 bases lying between them. Germline V lookup: CDR1 WNHNN, CDR2 SYGVQD (reference sequence). CDR3 length equals 13 residues. As DNA, the CDR3 is TGCGCCAGCAAGAGTCAGCCCGGCGCTGAAGCTTTCTTT. This translates into CASKSQPGAEAFF.